What follows are 21 T cell receptor beta chains derived from one specimen sequenced in a study of regulatory T cells in long-lasting Graves disease. Documented time point: newly diagnosed GD, antithyroid drugs for less than 3 months. PBMC RNA was the source of the TCR library. Assembly of TCR beta libraries relied on iRepertoire HTBI primers together with Arm-PCR of CDR3 regions. TCRdb itself ran the multiplex PCR reads through MiXCR, one entry per CDR3 protein. The profile covers some 400,000 distinct CDR3 sequences, with around 14% appearing a single time and approximately 16% taken by the ten largest. The same data also went into a second study, on T cells in Graves' hyperthyroidism and ophthalmopathy.

Here the sequenced sample was peripheral blood mononuclear cells (PBMCs), taken at new diagnosis, from a patient treated with antithyroid drugs. These receptors all come from a young woman with Graves disease.

This clonotype was detected ten times or more. This chain joins TRBV7-2 and TRBJ2-7, with 8 bases fitting TRBD2. The V and J ends lost 4 bases and 4 bases, in that order; junction bases with no gene match: 6. The CDR3 spans 14 residues. Germline lookup yields CDR1 SGHTA and CDR2 FQGNSA. CDR3 nucleotides: TGTGCCAGCAGCTCGACTAGCGCGTCGTACGAGCAGTACTTC. Amino acid sequence: CASSSTSASYEQYF.

Many counts were recorded for this clonotype. Sequence at one end of the junction differs from germline and may be a read error. J is TRBJ2-5 and V is TRBV7-7; 10 bases are shared with TRBD1. The length of the CDR3 is 17 residues. From germline, CDR1 is SSHAT and CDR2 FNYEAQ (reference sequence). Here the CDR3 reads CASSFDRGRGAGETQYF. The CDR3 DNA sequence: TGTGCTAGCAGCTTTGACAGGGGGCGCGGAGCGGGAGAGACCCAGTACTTC.

This clonotype was picked up a small number of times. The chain has TRBV28 and TRBJ1-2; maybe TRBD1 (6 bases). V gave up 5 bases and J gave up 7 bases, with 14 bases separating them. CDR1 MDHEN and CDR2 SYDVKM come from the germline V gene. The length of the CDR3 is 13 residues. The CDR3 protein is CASSLPGASGYTF. The CDR3 region has the DNA TGTGCCAGCAGTCTCCCGGGGGCGTCTGGCTACACCTTC.

This clonotype was picked up many times. V and J are TRBV6-1 and TRBJ2-5; D is perhaps TRBD1 or TRBD2 (5 bases each). Germline V lookup: CDR1 MNHNS, CDR2 SASEGT. The CDR3 totals 13 residues. The V gene lost 6 bases and the J gene lost 5 bases, with 13 bases spanning the gap. The CDR3 DNA sequence: TGTGCCAGCAGCAGAAGGGGCGGGGAGACCCAGTACTTC. It translates to CASSRRGGETQYF.

There are many counts of this clonotype. This chain connects TRBV7-3 to TRBJ2-3; D may be TRBD2 (6 bases). This CDR3 region has 15 residues. V was trimmed by 1 base and J by 4 bases, leaving 12 bases between them. Germline CDR1 is SGHTA and CDR2 is FQGTGA. This CDR3 reads CASSLMGGVADTQYF. The CDR3 DNA is TGTGCCAGCAGCTTAATGGGGGGAGTCGCAGATACGCAGTATTTT.

This clonotype was recorded at least ten times. V gene TRBV28 combines with J gene TRBJ2-7; 8 positions match TRBD1. This CDR3 is built from 14 residues. The junction had 2 bases not matched to a gene; V was cut back by 3 bases and J by 1 base. Germline V CDR1 and CDR2: MDHEN, SYDVKM. The CDR3 DNA reads as TGTGCCAGCAGTTTCGACAGGGGTTCCTACGAGCAGTACTTC. Translated: CASSFDRGSYEQYF.

The chain uses TRBV6-5 and TRBJ1-4, with no clear D. The CDR3 spans 15 residues. V lost 0 bases to trimming and J lost 5 bases, with 10 bases between them. The V gene's germline CDR1 is MNHEY and CDR2 SVGAGI. The CDR3 coding sequence is TGTGCCAGCAGTTACTCCCTGGGAGGGAATGAAAAACTGTTTTTT. Translated: CASSYSLGGNEKLFF.

This clonotype appeared a single time. At one boundary the junction diverges from the germline segment, which might be a read error. This chain joins TRBV27 and TRBJ2-7, with a possible D match to TRBD2 (5 bases). Germline values: CDR1 MNHEY, CDR2 SMNVEV (reference sequence). The CDR3 loop spans 14 amino acids. The chain's CDR3 is CASRTSDSSYEQHF. The DNA of the CDR3 is TGTGCCAGCAGGACATCGGACTCTTCCTACGAGCAGCACTTC.

This clonotype occurred a few times. CDR3: CASSQGRQSGRGSRAADTQYF. The CDR3, as DNA: TGTGCCAGCAGCCAAGGGAGACAGAGCGGGAGAGGATCCCGAGCGGCAGATACGCAGTATTTT. V is TRBV14 and J is TRBJ2-3; 8 bases fit TRBD2. There are 21 residues in the CDR3. The trim removed 1 base at V and 4 bases at J, leaving 22 bases unmatched. Germline-derived CDR1 and CDR2 are SGHDN and FVKESK.

This clonotype was detected ten times or more. The chain uses TRBV11-3 and TRBJ2-7; D is perhaps TRBD2 (5 bases). V lost 3 bases to trimming and J lost 5 bases, with 8 bases between them. Germline V gene data show CDR1 as SGHNT and CDR2 as YENEEA. CDR3 length equals 12 residues. CDR3 nucleotides: TGTGCCAGCAGCTTCCTTAGCGACGAGCAGTACTTC. As protein: CASSFLSDEQYF.

Remarks on this clonotype: Just one base apart from a much larger clone, this may be a read error. The CDR3 protein is CAKGDSPLHF. The CDR3, as DNA: TGTGCCAAAGGCGATTCACCCCTCCACTTT. V usage is TRBV18 and J usage is TRBJ1-6; D remains unclear. Germline CDR1 and CDR2: KGHSH and LQKENI. The CDR3 is 10 residues long. V lost 10 bases and J lost 8, with 6 bases in between.

Ten or more counts support this clonotype. The CDR3 is CAISPGTVSQDTDTQYF. As DNA, the CDR3 is TGTGCCATCAGTCCCGGGACTGTTTCTCAAGACACAGATACGCAGTATTTT. The chain uses TRBV10-3 and TRBJ2-3, with D possibly TRBD2 on 6 matching bases. Deletions cut 5 bases from V and 2 bases from J, with 20 bases between. Germline lookup yields CDR1 ENHRY and CDR2 SYGVKD. This CDR3 is 17 amino acids long.

This clonotype was seen at least ten times. V and J are TRBV4-1 and TRBJ2-1; tentatively, D is TRBD1 (5 bases). This CDR3 spans 16 amino acids. Germline V gene lookup returns CDR1 MGHRA and CDR2 YSYEKL. V was cut by 6 bases and J by 0 bases, with 15 bases left in between. The CDR3 coding sequence is TGCGCCAGCAGATTCACAGGATCTAGCTCCTACAATGAGCAGTTCTTC. This gives the protein CASRFTGSSSYNEQFF.

This clonotype appeared a few times. V gene TRBV18 combines with J gene TRBJ2-5; D perhaps matches TRBD2 (6 bases). V lost 3 bases, J lost 5 bases, and 13 bases lay in between. The CDR3 runs 14 residues. Germline V gene sequence: CDR1 KGHSH, CDR2 LQKENI. CDR3 nucleotide sequence: TGTGCCAGCTCACCGGAGGGAGTGGGTGAGACCCAGTACTTC. Protein: CASSPEGVGETQYF.

This clonotype was observed a handful of times. CDR3 sequence (DNA): TGTGCCTGCAAGCGGGGGCCCACAGATACGCAGTATTTT. Residues: CACKRGPTDTQYF. The chain uses TRBV30 and TRBJ2-3; 8 positions agree with TRBD2. This CDR3 spans 13 amino acids. V lost 6 bases and J lost 2; bases outside the gene matches: 4. CDR1 is GTSNPN and CDR2 is SVGIG in the germline V gene (reference sequence).

For this clonotype: A much larger clonotype is one base distant, so this may be a read error. The chain uses TRBV2 and TRBJ2-1; no firm D call. The J call may be wrong; the DNA end is better matched by TRBJ2-5. The CDR3 contains 13 residues. Germline CDR1 reads SNHLY; CDR2 reads FYNNEI. As DNA, the CDR3 is TGTGCCAGCAATGGCCATCTTGTGGAGACCCAGTACTTC. Its protein is CASNGHLVETQYF.

This clonotype was detected ten times or more. The rearrangement links TRBV20-1 to TRBJ1-2, with D unresolved. Germline V CDR1 and CDR2: DFQATT, SNEGSKA (reference sequence). Trimming cost V 3 bases and J 8 bases, with 16 bases left between them. The length of the CDR3 is 13 residues. In DNA form, the CDR3 reads TGCAGTGCTAGCACGGCAAGTGGGATAGGCTACACCTTC. This sequence encodes CSASTASGIGYTF.

With regard to this clonotype: Relative to the germline gene, one junction end is altered; a read error may explain this. The chain couples TRBV6-5 to TRBJ2-1; 13 bases map to TRBD2. Germline V gene sequence: CDR1 MNHEY, CDR2 SVGAGI. The CDR3 totals 17 residues. The CDR3 nucleotides read TGTGCCGGCAGTTACTCCCCTCGGACTAGCGGGAGTAAGGGGCAGTTCTTC. Residues: CAGSYSPRTSGSKGQFF.

The chain couples TRBV19 to TRBJ2-7; 8 positions agree with TRBD2. Germline lookup yields CDR1 LNHDA and CDR2 SQIVND (reference sequence). V lost 3 bases, J lost 2 bases, and 12 bases stayed unmatched. The CDR3 has 17 amino acids. CDR3 sequence: CASSMAFTSGSAYEQYF. DNA for the CDR3: TGTGCCAGTAGTATGGCCTTCACTAGCGGCAGCGCCTACGAGCAGTACTTC.

Concerning this clonotype itself: A much bigger clone sits one base away, suggesting this may be a read error. The chain uses TRBV5-6 and TRBJ2-3; 12 nucleotides line up with TRBD2. This CDR3 region has 18 residues. Germline loops: CDR1 SGHDT, CDR2 YYEEEE. CDR3 DNA sequence: TGTGCCAGCGGCTTGGCCGTCCTAGCGGGAGGGCGGGGAGATACGCAGTATTTT. It is translated as CASGLAVLAGGRGDTQYF.

This clonotype was detected ten times or more. CDR3 coding DNA: TGTGCCAGCTCACTGGGACAGGACTCCTACGAGCAGTACTTC. It codes for CASSLGQDSYEQYF. The V gene is TRBV18, the J gene TRBJ2-7; 8 bases fit TRBD1. V lost 4 bases to trimming and J lost 0 bases; unmatched junction nucleotides: 2. Germline CDR1 and CDR2: KGHSH and LQKENI. This CDR3 has 14 residues.